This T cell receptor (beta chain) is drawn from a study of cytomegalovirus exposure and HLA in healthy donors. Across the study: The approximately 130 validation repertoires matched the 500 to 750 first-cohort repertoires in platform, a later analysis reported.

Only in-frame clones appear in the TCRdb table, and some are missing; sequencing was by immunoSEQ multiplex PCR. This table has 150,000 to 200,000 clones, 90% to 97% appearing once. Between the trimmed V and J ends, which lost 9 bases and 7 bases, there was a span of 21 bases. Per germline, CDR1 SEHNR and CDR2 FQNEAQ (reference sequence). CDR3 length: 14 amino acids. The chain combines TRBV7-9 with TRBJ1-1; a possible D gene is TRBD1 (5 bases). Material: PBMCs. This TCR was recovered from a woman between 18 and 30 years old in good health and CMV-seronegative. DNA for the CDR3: TGTGCCAGTCGGGGGAATCTCCAATTCGGTGAAGCTTTCTTT. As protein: CASRGNLQFGEAFF.